Shown below are 14 T cell receptor beta chains from a single sample sequenced in a study of tissue T cells after allogeneic stem cell transplantation. Sequencing was performed with immunoSEQ multiplex PCR; in TCRdb, only in-frame clones are kept and a portion is missing. This sample has about 5,700 clones, with over 65% found just once. Sequenced material: blood, taken before transplantation. Source of these receptors: a man aged 35-69 years who later had graft-versus-host disease after an allogeneic stem cell transplant.

The genes are TRBV3-1 (or the pseudogene TRBV3-2) and TRBJ1-5; D uncertain. The CDR3 contains 14 residues. V was cut by 4 bases and J by 0 bases, with 7 bases left in between. Germline assignment: CDR1 LGHDT and CDR2 YNNKEL (reference sequence). The CDR3 loop reads CASSLSYSNQPQHF. The CDR3 DNA reads TGTGCCAGCAGCCTCTCCTATAGCAATCAGCCCCAGCATTTT.

The chain combines TRBV2 with TRBJ2-1; D gene ambiguous. The CDR3 has 13 residues. Germline V gives CDR1 SNHLY, CDR2 FYNNEI. The V end was cut by 2 bases, the J end by 4 bases, with 6 bases between. The CDR3 DNA follows: TGTGCCAGCAGTGAATGGGGATACAATGAGCAGTTCTTC. Encoded protein: CASSEWGYNEQFF.

V usage is TRBV3-1 (or the pseudogene TRBV3-2) and J usage is TRBJ2-7; D possibly corresponds to TRBD2 (6 bases). V was trimmed by 3 bases and J by 3 bases, leaving 12 bases between them. This CDR3 is 14 amino acids long. CDR1 LGHDT and CDR2 YNNKEL come from the germline V gene (reference sequence). DNA of the CDR3: TGTGCCAGCAGCCACTCCGGGACTTACTACGAGCAGTACTTC. Amino acid sequence: CASSHSGTYYEQYF.

The chain joins TRBV7-9 to TRBJ1-2, with D unresolved. CDR1 SEHNR and CDR2 FQNEAQ come from the germline V gene (reference sequence). CDR3 length: 12 amino acids. The V and J ends lost 4 bases and 1 base respectively, with 4 bases between them. The CDR3 protein is CASSSRNYGYTF. In nucleotides, the CDR3 is TGTGCCAGCAGCTCTCGTAACTATGGCTACACCTTC.

This clone counts as medium-sized. The chain has TRBV5-1 and TRBJ2-3; tentative D call: TRBD2 (5 bases). There are 17 residues in the CDR3. V dropped 4 bases and J dropped 3 bases, with 21 bases sitting between them. The V gene's germline CDR1 is SGHRS and CDR2 YFSETQ. CDR3 amino acids: CASSPFGGSGLTDTQYF. CDR3 bases: TGCGCCAGCAGCCCCTTTGGAGGTTCGGGGTTGACAGATACGCAGTATTTT.

This chain joins TRBV6-2 or TRBV6-3 and TRBJ1-1; D is unresolved. V was trimmed by 2 bases and J by 1 base, leaving 11 bases between them. The germline V gene has CDR1 MNHEY and CDR2 SVGEGT. This CDR3 has 15 residues. CDR3 amino acids: CASSYVPGENTEAFF. In DNA form, the CDR3 reads TGTGCCAGCAGTTACGTTCCAGGCGAGAACACTGAAGCTTTCTTT.

The rearrangement joins TRBV10-3 to TRBJ2-5, with 7 bases fitting TRBD2. Unmatched junction bases numbered 2, after V lost 4 bases and J lost 3 bases. This CDR3 contains 13 residues. Germline V gene lookup returns CDR1 ENHRY and CDR2 SYGVKD. CDR3 sequence (DNA): TGTGCCATCAGTGCGGGGACTAAAGAGACCCAGTACTTC. It codes for CAISAGTKETQYF.

The chain joins TRBV5-1 to TRBJ1-4; TRBD1 might be the D (5 bases). Germline assignment: CDR1 SGHRS and CDR2 YFSETQ. V was pared by 4 bases and J by 2 bases, with 12 bases between. The CDR3 is 15 amino acids. CDR3 coding DNA: TGCGCCAGCAGCGGTTGGGGGGAGACTAATGAAAAACTGTTTTTT. This codes for CASSGWGETNEKLFF.

This sequence joins TRBV5-1 and TRBJ1-1; D is unclear. The CDR3 is made up of 12 amino acids. Germline V gene lookup returns CDR1 SGHRS and CDR2 YFSETQ. Trimming cost V 4 bases and J 6 bases, with 10 bases left between them. CDR3 coding DNA: TGCGCCAGCAGCCCGGGTGGCCCTGAAGCTTTCTTT. Translation: CASSPGGPEAFF.

The V call is TRBV6-6, the J call TRBJ2-7; 9 nucleotides match TRBD2. Germline trimming cut 5 bases from V and 2 bases from J; bases unmatched to any gene: 10. This CDR3 spans 16 amino acids. Germline V gene data show CDR1 as MNHNY and CDR2 as SVGAGI (reference sequence). CDR3 sequence: CASSRLAVLLAYEQYF. CDR3 coding DNA: TGTGCCAGCAGTCGACTAGCGGTTCTCCTCGCCTACGAGCAGTACTTC.

In DNA, the CDR3 is TGTGCCAGCAGTTTCAGGGGACCTTCCTCATCCTACGAGCAGTACTTC. Translating gives CASSFRGPSSSYEQYF. The chain has TRBV28 and TRBJ2-7; perhaps TRBD1 as D (6 bases). CDR3 length: 16 residues. The V end lost 3 bases, the J end lost 1 base, and 16 bases lay between the germline ends. Germline CDR1 and CDR2: MDHEN and SYDVKM.

The V gene is TRBV2, the J gene TRBJ2-7, with 8 positions matching TRBD1. Looked up from germline, CDR1 is SNHLY and CDR2 is FYNNEI. The CDR3 is made up of 13 amino acids. Germline trimming cut 6 bases from V and 5 bases from J; bases unmatched to any gene: 6. The chain's CDR3 is CASSGTGGDEQYF. The DNA for the CDR3 is TGTGCCAGCAGCGGGACAGGAGGGGACGAGCAGTACTTC. The whole variable domain, filled in from reference TRBV2 and TRBJ2-7, reads EPEVTQTPSHQVTQMGQEVILRCVPISNHLYFYWYRQILGQKVEFLVSFYNNEISEKSEIFDDQFSVERPDGSNFTLKIRSTKLEDSAMYFCASSGTGGDEQYFGPGTRLTVT.

J is TRBJ2-7 and V is TRBV6-6; D is unclear. CDR1 is MNHNY and CDR2 is SVGAGI in the germline V gene (reference sequence). V lost 5 bases and J lost 0, with 20 bases in between. The CDR3 is 17 amino acids. In DNA, the CDR3 is TGTGCCAGCAGTCCTTTACCATTGGTTCAGCGCTCCTACGAGCAGTACTTC. It translates to CASSPLPLVQRSYEQYF.

V is TRBV6-4 and J is TRBJ2-6; D is undetermined. Trimming removed 3 bases at V and 0 bases at J, with 6 bases between. The length of the CDR3 is 15 residues. The germline V gene encodes CDR1 MRHNA and CDR2 SNTAGT. CDR3 sequence reads: CASSEGNSGANVLTF. In DNA, the CDR3 is TGTGCCAGCAGTGAGGGGAACTCTGGGGCCAACGTCCTGACTTTC.